Below, one T cell receptor beta chain is given with its context. This specimen comes from a study of shared clonotypes between healthy human individuals. The run depth of the assay was deep. Only in-frame clones appear in the TCRdb table, and some are missing; sequencing was by immunoSEQ multiplex PCR. The data contain fewer than 650,000 clones, around 76% of them seen just once; the ten biggest clones take up around 13%. Germline CDR1 reads SGHVS; CDR2 reads FNYEAQ. CDR3 length: 16 amino acids. V lost 2 bases and J lost 2, with 15 bases in between. HIV-negative, healthy adults without recent acute infections or vaccinations were the donors. Genomic DNA from unsorted samples was obtained from around 99 million PBMCs (per sample).

The origin of this receptor is a middle-aged woman in good health. Some clones in this sample may be carry-over from other donors' samples. The sample was PBMCs. The chain combines TRBV7-6 with TRBJ1-1, with D perhaps matching TRBD1 (5 bases). In nucleotides, the CDR3 is TGTGCCAGCAGCTTATATGCTTTGACAGCCAACACTGAAGCTTTCTTT. It translates to CASSLYALTANTEAFF.